The 13 T cell receptor beta chains listed next were all sequenced from one sample in a study of cytomegalovirus exposure and HLA in healthy donors. PCR primers comprised 60 Vbeta and 13 Jbeta primers. This table comes from immunoSEQ multiplex PCR, and its TCRdb copy is limited to in-frame clones, with some not included. The table lists 150,000 to 200,000 clones, 80% to 85% of them singletons, with approximately 0.26% in the top ten. The specimen sequenced was PBMCs. These receptors were obtained from a boy between 10 and 17 years old in good health and CMV-seronegative.

The V and J genes are TRBV5-1 and TRBJ2-3; 7 nucleotides line up with TRBD2. Losses at the gene ends were 4 bases for V and 0 bases for J; bases not matched to a gene: 5. Per the germline V gene, CDR1 is SGHRS and CDR2 is YFSETQ. The CDR3 spans 15 residues. Here the CDR3 DNA reads TGCGCCAGCAGCCCCCGGGAGGCTAGCACAGATACGCAGTATTTT. Translating gives CASSPREASTDTQYF.

V usage is TRBV2 and J usage is TRBJ2-7, with TRBD2 matching 7 bases. CDR3 length: 14 amino acids. The ends lost 6 bases at V and 3 bases at J; junction bases unmatched: 8. The germline CDR1 and CDR2 sequences are SNHLY and FYNNEI. The CDR3 region has the DNA TGTGCCAGCAGGGGGGGACTAACCTACTACGAGCAGTACTTC. Translated, it gives CASRGGLTYYEQYF. The full variable domain, its missing parts supplied by reference TRBV2 and TRBJ2-7, is EPEVTQTPSHQVTQMGQEVILRCVPISNHLYFYWYRQILGQKVEFLVSFYNNEISEKSEIFDDQFSVERPDGSNFTLKIRSTKLEDSAMYFCASRGGLTYYEQYFGPGTRLTVT.

The gene calls are TRBV19 and TRBJ1-3, with TRBD1 matching over 7 bases. The junction had 8 bases not matched to a gene; V was cut back by 7 bases and J by 2 bases. Per germline, CDR1 LNHDA and CDR2 SQIVND (reference sequence). The CDR3 is 15 residues long. The CDR3 is CASNTPTGTGNTIYF. DNA for the CDR3: TGTGCCAGTAACACCCCGACAGGGACTGGAAACACCATATATTTT.

The chain has TRBV5-1 and TRBJ2-3; 13 bases agree with TRBD2. This CDR3 contains 14 residues. Germline V CDR1 and CDR2: SGHRS, YFSETQ. CDR3 in amino acids: CASSTSGGPDTQYF. The CDR3, as DNA: TGCGCTTCTTCGACTAGCGGGGGGCCAGATACGCAGTATTTT. Full variable domain (missing parts from reference TRBV5-1 and TRBJ2-3): KAGVTQTPRYLIKTRGQQVTLSCSPISGHRSVSWYQQTPGQGLQFLFEYFSETQRNKGNFPGRFSGRQFSNSRSEMNVSTLELGDSALYLCASSTSGGPDTQYFGPGTRLTVL.

The chain combines TRBV30 with TRBJ2-5; 8 nucleotides align to TRBD2. From germline, CDR1 is GTSNPN and CDR2 SVGIG (reference sequence). CDR3 length: 14 residues. In DNA, the CDR3 is TGTGCTGGGCACTCGGCGGGAGGTGAAGAGACCCAGTACTTC. The encoded protein is CAGHSAGGEETQYF.

This clone was seen only a few times. V gene TRBV19 combines with J gene TRBJ1-1; a weak D match, TRBD1 (5 bases). This CDR3 is built from 16 residues. CDR1 and CDR2 from the germline V gene are LNHDA and SQIVND (reference sequence). V gave up 8 bases and J gave up 1 base, with 20 bases separating them. CDR3 DNA sequence: TGTGCCAGTTCTGACATTTGGGGGGGGGAGAACACTGAAGCTTTCTTT. It translates to CASSDIWGGENTEAFF.

The chain carries TRBV5-6 and TRBJ1-2, with 7 positions matching TRBD1. With V trimmed by 0 bases and J by 7 bases, 3 bases remained unmatched. The CDR3 is 13 amino acids. CDR1 is SGHDT and CDR2 is YYEEEE in the germline V gene. Written as DNA, the CDR3 is TGTGCCAGCAGCTTGGCGGCAGGGGGTGGCTACACCTTC. It is translated as CASSLAAGGGYTF. The entire variable domain, with the rest obtained from reference TRBV5-6 and TRBJ1-2, is as follows: DAGVTQSPTHLIKTRGQQVTLRCSPKSGHDTVSWYQQALGQGPQFIFQYYEEEERQRGNFPDRFSGHQFPNYSSELNVNALLLGDSALYLCASSLAAGGGYTFGSGTRLTVV.

The rearrangement uses TRBV29-1 and TRBJ2-1; 8 bases map to TRBD2. The CDR3 sequence is 16 residues long. J lost 4 bases, V lost 3 bases, and 11 bases had no gene match. Germline values: CDR1 SQVTM, CDR2 ANQGSEA. CDR3 sequence reads: CSVDLRSGVVYNEQFF. CDR3 nucleotide sequence: TGCAGCGTTGACCTTCGTAGCGGGGTGGTTTACAATGAGCAGTTCTTC.

The J gene is TRBJ1-2, the V gene TRBV29-1; D call uncertain. This CDR3 is 12 amino acids long. V lost 6 bases to trimming and J lost 4 bases, with 12 bases between them. CDR1 is SQVTM, CDR2 ANQGSEA, per germline. The DNA for the CDR3 is TGCAGCGTCTGGGGAGGGAGCTATGGCTACACCTTC. Amino acid sequence: CSVWGGSYGYTF.

This clone was recorded only once. The chain has TRBV12-5 and TRBJ1-2, with D maybe TRBD1 (5 bases). V lost 3 bases and J 2 bases, leaving 7 bases between the germline ends. There are 13 residues in the CDR3. Germline CDR1 and CDR2: LGHNT and FRNRAP. CDR3 protein: CASGFGANYGYTF. The CDR3 DNA reads as TGTGCTAGTGGTTTTGGGGCCAACTATGGCTACACCTTC.

This clone was counted a few times. The chain employs TRBV5-1 and TRBJ1-4; 9 bases line up with TRBD1. V trimming: 4 bases; J trimming: 7 bases; junction bases outside the gene matches: 5. Germline CDR1 and CDR2: SGHRS and YFSETQ. The CDR3 loop spans 14 amino acids. The CDR3 region has the DNA TGCGCCAGCAGCCCGGACAGGGGAGGTGAAAAACTGTTTTTT. This encodes CASSPDRGGEKLFF.

As concerns this clone: As the CDR3 is not closed by the conserved phenylalanine or tryptophan, this likely results from a read error. J is TRBJ1-1 and V is TRBV19; no clear D gene. V was clipped by 3 bases and J by 0 bases, with 17 bases between them. This CDR3 is 17 amino acids long. The germline CDR1 and CDR2 sequences are LNHDA and SQIVND (reference sequence). CDR3 amino acids: CASSMGVREIMNTEAFL. The CDR3 DNA reads TGTGCCAGTAGTATGGGTGTGAGGGAAATCATGAACACTGAAGCTTTCCTT.

The rearrangement links TRBV9 to TRBJ2-5; tentative D call: TRBD2 (6 bases). The CDR3 runs to 16 residues. V shed 6 bases and J shed 1 base, with 19 bases lying between them. Looked up from germline, CDR1 is SGDLS and CDR2 is YYNGEE. In nucleotides, the CDR3 is TGTGCCAGCAACGCTGGGGAGTTCGGGAGCCAAGAGACCCAGTACTTC. It is translated as CASNAGEFGSQETQYF.